This T cell receptor (beta chain) was sequenced for a study of CD4 and CD8 cells across lung adenocarcinoma regions. Samples came from patients with localized non-small cell lung adenocarcinoma. One entry per CDR3 protein, called by TCRdb with MiXCR from the PCR reads. The sample includes under 13,000 distinct CDR3 sequences, approximately 53% seen only once; the top ten take about a fifth. A note on this clonotype: One end of the junction does not line up with germline, which may come from a read error.

The length of the CDR3 is 14 residues. CDR1 and CDR2 from the germline V gene are MNHNS and SASEGT. This chain uses TRBV6-1 with TRBJ2-3; D is possibly TRBD1 (6 bases). The sample taken for sequencing was CD4+ T cells from the center of a lung tumor. The receptor was isolated from a male donor with lung adenocarcinoma. The CD4 and CD8 labels of this study may be unreliable. The CDR3 protein is CASSGNREQDTQYF. In nucleotides, the CDR3 is TGTGCGAGCAGTGGGAACAGGGAGCAAGATACGCAGTATTTT.